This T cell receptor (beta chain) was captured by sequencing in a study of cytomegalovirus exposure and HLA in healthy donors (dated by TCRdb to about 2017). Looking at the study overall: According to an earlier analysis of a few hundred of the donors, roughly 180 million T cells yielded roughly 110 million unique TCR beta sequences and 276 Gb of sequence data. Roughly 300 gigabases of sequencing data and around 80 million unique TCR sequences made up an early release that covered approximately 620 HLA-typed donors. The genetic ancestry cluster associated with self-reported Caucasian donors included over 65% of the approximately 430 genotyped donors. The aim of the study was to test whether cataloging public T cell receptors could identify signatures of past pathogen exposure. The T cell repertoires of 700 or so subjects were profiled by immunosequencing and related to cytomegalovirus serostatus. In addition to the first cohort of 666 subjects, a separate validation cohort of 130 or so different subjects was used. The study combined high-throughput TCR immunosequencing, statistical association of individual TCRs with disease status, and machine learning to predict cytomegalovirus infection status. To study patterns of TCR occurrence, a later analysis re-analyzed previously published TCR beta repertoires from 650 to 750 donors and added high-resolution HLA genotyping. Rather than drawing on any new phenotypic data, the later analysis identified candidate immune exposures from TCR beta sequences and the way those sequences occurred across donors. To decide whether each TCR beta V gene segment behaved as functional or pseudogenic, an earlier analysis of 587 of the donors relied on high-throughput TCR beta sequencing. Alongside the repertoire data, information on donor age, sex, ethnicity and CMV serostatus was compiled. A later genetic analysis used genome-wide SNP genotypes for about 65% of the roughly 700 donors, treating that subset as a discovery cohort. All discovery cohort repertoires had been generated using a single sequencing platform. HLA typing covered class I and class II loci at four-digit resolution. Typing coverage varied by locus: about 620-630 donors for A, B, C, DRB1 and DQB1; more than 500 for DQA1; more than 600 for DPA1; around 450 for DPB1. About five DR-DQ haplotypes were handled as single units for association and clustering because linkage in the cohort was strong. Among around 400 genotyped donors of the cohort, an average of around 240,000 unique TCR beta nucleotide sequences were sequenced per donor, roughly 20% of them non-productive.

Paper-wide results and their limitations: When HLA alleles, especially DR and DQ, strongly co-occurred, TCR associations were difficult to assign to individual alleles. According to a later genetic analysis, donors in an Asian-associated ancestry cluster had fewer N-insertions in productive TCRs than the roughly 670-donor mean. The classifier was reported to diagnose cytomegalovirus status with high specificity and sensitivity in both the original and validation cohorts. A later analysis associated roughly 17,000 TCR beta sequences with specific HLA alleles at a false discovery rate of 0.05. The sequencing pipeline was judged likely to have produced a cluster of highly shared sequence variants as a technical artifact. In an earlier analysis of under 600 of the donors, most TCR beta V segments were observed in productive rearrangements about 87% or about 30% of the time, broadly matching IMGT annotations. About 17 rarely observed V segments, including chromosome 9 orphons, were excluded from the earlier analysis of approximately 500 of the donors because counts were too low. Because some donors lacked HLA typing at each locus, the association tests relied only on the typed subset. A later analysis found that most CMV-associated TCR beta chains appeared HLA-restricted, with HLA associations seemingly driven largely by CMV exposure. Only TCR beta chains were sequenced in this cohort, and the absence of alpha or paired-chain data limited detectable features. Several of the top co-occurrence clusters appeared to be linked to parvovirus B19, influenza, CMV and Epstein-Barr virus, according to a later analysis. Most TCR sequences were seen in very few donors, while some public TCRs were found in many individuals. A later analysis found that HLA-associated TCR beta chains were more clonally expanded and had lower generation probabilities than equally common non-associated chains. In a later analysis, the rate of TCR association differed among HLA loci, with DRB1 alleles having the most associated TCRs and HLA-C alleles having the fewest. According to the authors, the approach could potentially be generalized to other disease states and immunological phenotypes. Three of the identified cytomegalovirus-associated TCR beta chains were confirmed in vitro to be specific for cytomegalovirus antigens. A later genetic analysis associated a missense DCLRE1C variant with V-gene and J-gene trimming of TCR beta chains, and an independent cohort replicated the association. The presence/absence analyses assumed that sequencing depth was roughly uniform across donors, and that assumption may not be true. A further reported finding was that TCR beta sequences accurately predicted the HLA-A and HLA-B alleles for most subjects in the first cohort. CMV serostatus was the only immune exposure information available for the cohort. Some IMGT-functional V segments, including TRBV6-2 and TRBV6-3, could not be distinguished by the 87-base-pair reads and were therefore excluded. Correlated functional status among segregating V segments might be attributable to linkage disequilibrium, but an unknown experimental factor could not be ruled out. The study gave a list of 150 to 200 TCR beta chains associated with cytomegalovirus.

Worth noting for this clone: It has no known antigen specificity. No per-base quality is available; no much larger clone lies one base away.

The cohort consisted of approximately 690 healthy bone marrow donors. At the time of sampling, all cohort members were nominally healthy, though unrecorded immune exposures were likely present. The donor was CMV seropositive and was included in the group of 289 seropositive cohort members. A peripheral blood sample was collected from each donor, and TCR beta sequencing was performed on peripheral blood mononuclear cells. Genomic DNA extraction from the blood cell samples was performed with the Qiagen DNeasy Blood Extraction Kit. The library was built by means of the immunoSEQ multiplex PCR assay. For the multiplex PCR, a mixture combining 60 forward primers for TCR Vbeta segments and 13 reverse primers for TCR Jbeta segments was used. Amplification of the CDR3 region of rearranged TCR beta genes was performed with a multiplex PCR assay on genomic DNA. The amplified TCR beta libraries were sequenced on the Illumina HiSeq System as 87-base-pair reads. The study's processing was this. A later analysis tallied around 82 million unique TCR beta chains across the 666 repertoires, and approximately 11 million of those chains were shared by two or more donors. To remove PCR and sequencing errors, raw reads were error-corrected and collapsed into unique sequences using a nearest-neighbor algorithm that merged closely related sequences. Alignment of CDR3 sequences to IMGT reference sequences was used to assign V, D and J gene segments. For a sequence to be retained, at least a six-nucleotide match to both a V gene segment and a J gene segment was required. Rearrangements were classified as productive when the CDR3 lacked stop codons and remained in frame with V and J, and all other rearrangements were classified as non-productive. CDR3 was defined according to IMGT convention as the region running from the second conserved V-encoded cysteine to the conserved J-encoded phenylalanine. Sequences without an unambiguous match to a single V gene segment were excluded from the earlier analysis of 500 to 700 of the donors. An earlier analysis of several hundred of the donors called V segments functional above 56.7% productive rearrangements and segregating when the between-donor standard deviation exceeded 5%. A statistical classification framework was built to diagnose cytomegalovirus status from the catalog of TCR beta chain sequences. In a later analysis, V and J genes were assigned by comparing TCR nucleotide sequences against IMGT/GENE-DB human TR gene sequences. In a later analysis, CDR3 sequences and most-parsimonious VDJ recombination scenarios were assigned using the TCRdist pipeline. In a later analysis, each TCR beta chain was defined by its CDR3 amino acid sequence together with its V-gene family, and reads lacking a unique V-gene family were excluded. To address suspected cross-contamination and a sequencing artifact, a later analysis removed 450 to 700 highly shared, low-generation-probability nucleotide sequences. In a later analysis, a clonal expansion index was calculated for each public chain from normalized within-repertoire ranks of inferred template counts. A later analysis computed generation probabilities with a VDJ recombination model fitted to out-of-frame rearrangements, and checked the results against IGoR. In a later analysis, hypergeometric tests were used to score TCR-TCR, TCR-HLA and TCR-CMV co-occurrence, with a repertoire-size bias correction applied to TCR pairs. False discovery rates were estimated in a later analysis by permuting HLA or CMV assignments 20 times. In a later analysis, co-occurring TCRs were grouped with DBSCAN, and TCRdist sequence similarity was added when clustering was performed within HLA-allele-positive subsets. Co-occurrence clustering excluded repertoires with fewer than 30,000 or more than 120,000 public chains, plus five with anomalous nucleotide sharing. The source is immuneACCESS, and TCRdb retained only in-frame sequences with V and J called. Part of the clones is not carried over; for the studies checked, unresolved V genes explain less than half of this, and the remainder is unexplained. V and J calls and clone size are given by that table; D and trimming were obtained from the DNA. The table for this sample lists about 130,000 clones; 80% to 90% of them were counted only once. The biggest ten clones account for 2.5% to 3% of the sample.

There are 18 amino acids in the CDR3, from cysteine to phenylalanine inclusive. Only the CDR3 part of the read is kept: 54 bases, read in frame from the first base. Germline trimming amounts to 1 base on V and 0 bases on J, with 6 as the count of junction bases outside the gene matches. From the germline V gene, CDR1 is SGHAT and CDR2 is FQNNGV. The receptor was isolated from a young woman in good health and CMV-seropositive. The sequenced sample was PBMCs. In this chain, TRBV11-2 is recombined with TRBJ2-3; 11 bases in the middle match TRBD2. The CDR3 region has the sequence CASSLGVAGGISTDTQYF. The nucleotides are TGTGCCAGCAGCTTAGGGGTAGCGGGGGGGATTAGCACAGATACGCAGTATTTT.